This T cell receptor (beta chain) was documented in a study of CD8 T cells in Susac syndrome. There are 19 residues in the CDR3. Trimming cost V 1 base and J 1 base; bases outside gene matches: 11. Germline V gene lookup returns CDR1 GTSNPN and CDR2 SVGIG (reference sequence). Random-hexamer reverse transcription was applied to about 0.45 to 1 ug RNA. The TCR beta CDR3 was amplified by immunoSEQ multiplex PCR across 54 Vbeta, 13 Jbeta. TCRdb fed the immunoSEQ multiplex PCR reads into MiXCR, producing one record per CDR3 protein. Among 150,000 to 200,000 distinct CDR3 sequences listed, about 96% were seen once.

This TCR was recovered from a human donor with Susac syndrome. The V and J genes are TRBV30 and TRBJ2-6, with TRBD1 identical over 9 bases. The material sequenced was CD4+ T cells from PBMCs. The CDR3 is CAWSGRRTGAGSGANVLTF. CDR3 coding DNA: TGTGCCTGGAGTGGCCGAAGGACAGGGGCAGGATCTGGGGCCAACGTCCTGACTTTC.